The 28 T cell receptor beta chains below come from one sample, sequenced in a study of OX40 agonist ivuxolimab in advanced cancers. The table came from immunoSEQ multiplex PCR; TCRdb's copy has only in-frame clones and leaves some out. The sample has tens of thousands of clones, 75% to 90% seen once. Material: CD4+ or CD8+ T cells sorted from blood, obtained in a trial of the OX40 agonist ivuxolimab. The receptors originated from an adult with an advanced solid tumor such as melanoma, head and neck, liver or kidney cancer.

This chain joins TRBV7-6 and TRBJ1-1, with 8 bases fitting TRBD1. This CDR3 comprises 13 residues. Losses at the gene ends were 4 bases for V and 4 bases for J; bases not matched to a gene: 2. CDR1 SGHVS and CDR2 FNYEAQ come from the germline V gene. CDR3 DNA sequence: TGTGCCAGCAGCTCAGGACAGGGCACTGAAGCTTTCTTT. Its protein product is CASSSGQGTEAFF.

The CDR3 sequence is CASSLLTGSATEAFF. The CDR3 DNA is TGTGCCAGCAGCTTGCTGACAGGGTCGGCCACTGAAGCTTTCTTT. V usage is TRBV11-2 and J usage is TRBJ1-1, with 7 positions matching TRBD1. This CDR3 region has 15 residues. CDR1 is SGHAT and CDR2 is FQNNGV in the germline V gene. V lost 3 bases, J lost 4 bases, and 8 bases stayed unmatched.

The chain has TRBV2 and TRBJ2-5; D not certain. The J call may be faulty, since TRBJ2-7 better matches the DNA end. The germline gives CDR1 SNHLY, CDR2 FYNNEI. This CDR3 spans 12 amino acids. In DNA form, the CDR3 reads TGTGCCAGTCGTATACTCTCCTACGAGCAGTACTTC. Translating gives CASRILSYEQYF.

The rearrangement joins TRBV7-7 to TRBJ2-5; unclear D gene. CDR1 SSHAT and CDR2 FNYEAQ come from the germline V gene (reference sequence). V was pared by 1 base and J by 5 bases, with 11 bases between. The CDR3 loop spans 14 amino acids. The CDR3 region has the DNA TGTGCCAGCAGCTTAGGAAGCTGGGCCGAGACCCAGTACTTC. Its protein product is CASSLGSWAETQYF.

This chain connects TRBV4-2 to TRBJ2-5; 10 bases map to TRBD2. The DNA end is more similar to TRBJ2-7, so the J call may be wrong. The CDR3 loop spans 15 amino acids. The germline gives CDR1 LGHNA, CDR2 YNFKEQ. This chain's CDR3 is CASSLLLAGSYEQYF. The CDR3 DNA is TGTGCCAGCAGCCTATTACTAGCGGGGTCCTACGAGCAGTACTTC.

J is TRBJ2-5 and V is TRBV7-9; tentative D call: TRBD1 (5 bases). V lost 5 bases, J lost 5 bases, and 15 bases lay in between. This CDR3 is 14 amino acids long. The germline V gene encodes CDR1 SEHNR and CDR2 FQNEAQ (reference sequence). CDR3 nucleotide sequence: TGTGCCAGCAGCCTTAGACAGATTGGGGAGACCCAGTACTTC. Encoded protein: CASSLRQIGETQYF. Full variable domain (missing parts from reference TRBV7-9 and TRBJ2-5): DTGVSQNPRHKITKRGQNVTFRCDPISEHNRLYWYRQTLGQGPEFLTYFQNEAQLEKSRLLSDRFSAERPKGSFSTLEIQRTEQGDSAMYLCASSLRQIGETQYFGPGTRLLVL.

This clone was picked up a small number of times. The V and J genes are TRBV6-5 and TRBJ2-3; 10 bases line up with TRBD2. The CDR3 contains 15 residues. V shed 2 bases and J 5 bases; nucleotides not matched to a gene: 4. From germline, CDR1 is MNHEY and CDR2 SVGAGI. CDR3: CASSYQRGGEDTQYF. CDR3 nucleotides: TGTGCCAGCAGTTACCAGCGGGGGGGGGAAGATACGCAGTATTTT.

The chain employs TRBV5-6 and TRBJ2-5; 7 bases fit TRBD1. The DNA end lines up better with TRBJ2-7; the J call may be wrong. CDR1 and CDR2 (germline): SGHDT, YYEEEE. The CDR3 runs to 14 residues. The chain's CDR3 is CASTPQDRFDEQYF. CDR3 nucleotide sequence: TGTGCCAGCACCCCCCAGGACAGGTTCGACGAGCAGTACTTC.

This clone was recorded only once. The chain couples TRBV30 to TRBJ1-2, with D hard to call. V shed 3 bases and J shed 3 bases, with 26 bases lying between them. Germline V gene data show CDR1 as GTSNPN and CDR2 as SVGIG (reference sequence). The CDR3 runs to 18 residues. Here the CDR3 reads CAWRAPFREVLKDYGYTF. The CDR3 nucleotides are TGTGCCTGGAGGGCCCCCTTTAGGGAGGTCCTAAAGGACTATGGCTACACCTTC.

This chain connects TRBV30 to TRBJ2-2; D gene uncertain. The V end lost 1 base, the J end lost 1 base, and 10 bases lay between the germline ends. The CDR3 covers 15 residues. Germline values: CDR1 GTSNPN, CDR2 SVGIG (reference sequence). The CDR3: CAWSALALNTGELFF. CDR3 bases: TGTGCCTGGAGTGCACTTGCCCTGAACACCGGGGAGCTGTTTTTT. Full variable domain (missing parts from reference TRBV30 and TRBJ2-2): SQTIHQWPATLVQPVGSPLSLECTVEGTSNPNLYWYRQAAGRGLQLLFYSVGIGQISSEVPQNLSASRPQDRQFILSSKKLLLSDSGFYLCAWSALALNTGELFFGEGSRLTVL.

The V and J genes are TRBV18 and TRBJ2-2, with 9 bases that match TRBD2. This CDR3 has 16 residues. The germline V gene has CDR1 KGHSH and CDR2 LQKENI. V was clipped by 2 bases and J by 1 base; unmatched bases: 2. CDR3 protein: CASSPLTSGNTGELFF. The CDR3 DNA follows: TGTGCCAGCTCACCATTGACTAGCGGGAACACCGGGGAGCTGTTTTTT.

The chain combines TRBV19 with TRBJ1-3; TRBD1 might be the D (5 bases). The V gene's germline CDR1 is LNHDA and CDR2 SQIVND (reference sequence). V lost 7 bases and J lost 5, with 18 bases in between. The CDR3 sequence is 15 residues long. The CDR3 DNA reads TGTGCCAGTACCAGATACGGGACGATGAGAAACACCATATATTTT. It translates to CASTRYGTMRNTIYF.

V usage is TRBV2 and J usage is TRBJ2-5; D is perhaps TRBD1 or TRBD2 (5 bases each). The J call may be faulty, since TRBJ2-7 better matches the DNA end. The CDR3 is 12 amino acids. Germline values: CDR1 SNHLY, CDR2 FYNNEI. CDR3 coding DNA: TGTGCCAGCAGAGGCATTGGGGGCGAGCAGTACTTC. It encodes CASRGIGGEQYF.

CDR3 bases: TGTGCCAGCGGGAGTCAGGCAGATACGCAGTATTTT. Amino acids: CASGSQADTQYF. The V call is TRBV19, the J call TRBJ2-3; tentatively, D is TRBD2 (6 bases). CDR3 length equals 12 residues. Germline-derived CDR1 and CDR2 are LNHDA and SQIVND (reference sequence). V lost 9 bases to trimming and J lost 4 bases, with 11 bases between them.

The chain recombines TRBV11-2 with TRBJ2-1; 8 bases map to TRBD2. The V segment lost 1 base and the J segment 1 base; nucleotides outside the gene matches: 6. The CDR3 runs 17 residues. Germline assignment: CDR1 SGHAT and CDR2 FQNNGV. The CDR3 DNA sequence: TGTGCCAGCAGCTTAGTCGGCGGGAGGCCTTCCTACAATGAGCAGTTCTTC. It translates to CASSLVGGRPSYNEQFF. The full variable domain, completed using reference TRBV11-2 and TRBJ2-1, is EAGVAQSPRYKIIEKRQSVAFWCNPISGHATLYWYQQILGQGPKLLIQFQNNGVVDDSQLPKDRFSAERLKGVDSTLKIQPAKLEDSAVYLCASSLVGGRPSYNEQFFGPGTRLTVL.

In its sample, this clone was seen a few times. This chain connects TRBV6-6 to TRBJ2-7, with 10 bases that match TRBD1. There are 16 residues in the CDR3. V was pared by 2 bases and J by 1 base, with 5 bases of the junction left unmatched. Per germline, CDR1 MNHNY and CDR2 SVGAGI (reference sequence). The CDR3: CASSYGDRGLSYEQYF. The CDR3 DNA reads as TGTGCCAGCAGTTACGGGGACAGGGGCTTATCCTACGAGCAGTACTTC.

The chain couples TRBV6-1 to TRBJ1-2; D is undetermined. Germline V gene data show CDR1 as MNHNS and CDR2 as SASEGT. V lost 1 base and J 8 bases, leaving 11 bases between the germline ends. CDR3 size: 13 residues. CDR3 nucleotides: TGTGCCAGCAGTGAAGATGGGTTCCAAGGCTACACCTTC. Translated, it gives CASSEDGFQGYTF.

The rearrangement joins TRBV29-1 to TRBJ1-2; the match to TRBD1 covers 9 bases. Germline CDR1 reads SQVTM; CDR2 reads ANQGSEA. The CDR3 covers 12 residues. V dropped 6 bases and J dropped 8; count of bases not matched to a gene: 7. In DNA, the CDR3 is TGCAGCGTCCTACAGGGGGCTTGGGGCTACACCTTC. It yields the protein CSVLQGAWGYTF.

The V gene is TRBV14, the J gene TRBJ1-1, with D tentatively TRBD1 (6 bases). The CDR3 loop spans 15 amino acids. V lost 3 bases, J lost 1 base, and 12 bases lay in between. Per the germline V gene, CDR1 is SGHDN and CDR2 is FVKESK. The DNA of the CDR3 is TGTGCCAGCAGCCAGTGGGACATAAAGAACACTGAAGCTTTCTTT. It codes for CASSQWDIKNTEAFF. Based on the CDR3 plus reference TRBV14 and TRBJ1-1, the full variable domain is EAGVTQFPSHSVIEKGQTVTLRCDPISGHDNLYWYRRVMGKEIKFLLHFVKESKQDESGMPNNRFLAERTGGTYSTLKVQPAELEDSGVYFCASSQWDIKNTEAFFGQGTRLTVV.

Details on this clone: Different DNA sequences within this sample yield the same CDR3. The chain carries TRBV5-1 and TRBJ1-5, with a possible D match to TRBD1 (5 bases). The CDR3 is 15 amino acids. Germline values: CDR1 SGHRS, CDR2 YFSETQ. Trimming shortened V by 0 bases and J by 4 bases, and 11 bases separated the two germline ends. CDR3 DNA sequence: TGCGCCAGCAGCTTGGGCGGGACGTCTAATCAGCCCCAGCATTTT. This encodes CASSLGGTSNQPQHF.

The V and J genes are TRBV18 and TRBJ1-4; weak D call: TRBD1 (6 bases). CDR1 and CDR2 (germline): KGHSH, LQKENI. V was pared by 2 bases and J by 5 bases, with 12 bases between. The CDR3 totals 15 residues. The CDR3 coding sequence is TGTGCCAGCTCACCATTTGATACAGGGAATGAAAAACTGTTTTTT. Its protein is CASSPFDTGNEKLFF.

The V and J genes are TRBV7-9 and TRBJ2-4; perhaps TRBD1 as D (6 bases). The germline V and J ends were trimmed by 6 bases and 8 bases, with 20 bases remaining between them. CDR3 size: 15 residues. Germline V gene lookup returns CDR1 SEHNR and CDR2 FQNEAQ (reference sequence). The CDR3, as DNA: TGTGCCAGCAGGAAACTTGGACAGATGGGGGACATTCAGTACTTC. It codes for CASRKLGQMGDIQYF. The full variable domain, with the rest looked up from reference TRBV7-9 and TRBJ2-4, is DTGVSQNPRHKITKRGQNVTFRCDPISEHNRLYWYRQTLGQGPEFLTYFQNEAQLEKSRLLSDRFSAERPKGSFSTLEIQRTEQGDSAMYLCASRKLGQMGDIQYFGAGTRLSVL.

The chain combines TRBV19 with TRBJ1-1; D remains unclear. With 7 bases removed from V and 1 base from J, the gap between germline ends came to 7 bases. Per germline, CDR1 LNHDA and CDR2 SQIVND (reference sequence). The CDR3 is 12 amino acids. The CDR3 loop reads CASNAGNTEAFF. Written as DNA, the CDR3 is TGTGCCAGTAATGCAGGGAACACTGAAGCTTTCTTT.

The chain links TRBV6-1 to TRBJ1-1, with D possibly TRBD1 on 6 matching bases. V lost 0 bases, J lost 5 bases, and 19 bases lay in between. CDR3 length equals 17 residues. Germline loops: CDR1 MNHNS, CDR2 SASEGT. CDR3: CASSEAHRGVRGTEAFF. CDR3 nucleotide sequence: TGTGCCAGCAGTGAAGCTCACCGGGGAGTTAGGGGGACTGAAGCTTTCTTT.

This chain links TRBV5-1 with TRBJ1-4, with 8 bases aligning to TRBD1. V lost 4 bases to trimming and J lost 2 bases; unmatched junction nucleotides: 4. Germline V gene data show CDR1 as SGHRS and CDR2 as YFSETQ. The CDR3 length is 15 residues. The CDR3 DNA reads TGCGCCAGCAGCGGACAGGGTTCGACTAATGAAAAACTGTTTTTT. Its translation: CASSGQGSTNEKLFF.

J is TRBJ2-3 and V is TRBV5-4; TRBD2 agrees at 9 bases. The CDR3 consists of 15 residues. The germline CDR1 and CDR2 sequences are SGHNT and YYREEE (reference sequence). Unmatched junction bases numbered 2, after V lost 0 bases and J lost 3 bases. The CDR3 DNA follows: TGTGCCAGCAGCTTGGGGACTAGCGCAACAGATACGCAGTATTTT. It codes for CASSLGTSATDTQYF. Together with reference TRBV5-4 and TRBJ2-3, the CDR3 gives the full variable domain: ETGVTQSPTHLIKTRGQQVTLRCSSQSGHNTVSWYQQALGQGPQFIFQYYREEENGRGNFPPRFSGLQFPNYSSELNVNALELDDSALYLCASSLGTSATDTQYFGPGTRLTVL.

The chain has TRBV11-2 and TRBJ1-2; D is possibly TRBD1 (6 bases). Germline CDR1 and CDR2: SGHAT and FQNNGV. This CDR3 is built from 14 residues. The germline V and J ends were trimmed by 10 bases and 6 bases, with 21 bases remaining between them. CDR3 sequence: CAIGGGGFSDGYTF. The CDR3 DNA sequence: TGTGCCATCGGGGGAGGGGGATTTAGCGATGGCTACACCTTC. The whole variable domain, filled in from reference TRBV11-2 and TRBJ1-2, reads EAGVAQSPRYKIIEKRQSVAFWCNPISGHATLYWYQQILGQGPKLLIQFQNNGVVDDSQLPKDRFSAERLKGVDSTLKIQPAKLEDSAVYLCAIGGGGFSDGYTFGSGTRLTVV.

The rearrangement joins TRBV19 to TRBJ2-3; 9 bases agree with TRBD2. From germline, CDR1 is LNHDA and CDR2 SQIVND (reference sequence). The length of the CDR3 is 16 residues. J was trimmed by 0 bases and V by 6 bases; bases with no gene match: 7. CDR3 residues: CASRMGLAYSTDTQYF. The CDR3 DNA reads TGTGCCAGTAGAATGGGACTAGCCTATAGCACAGATACGCAGTATTTT.